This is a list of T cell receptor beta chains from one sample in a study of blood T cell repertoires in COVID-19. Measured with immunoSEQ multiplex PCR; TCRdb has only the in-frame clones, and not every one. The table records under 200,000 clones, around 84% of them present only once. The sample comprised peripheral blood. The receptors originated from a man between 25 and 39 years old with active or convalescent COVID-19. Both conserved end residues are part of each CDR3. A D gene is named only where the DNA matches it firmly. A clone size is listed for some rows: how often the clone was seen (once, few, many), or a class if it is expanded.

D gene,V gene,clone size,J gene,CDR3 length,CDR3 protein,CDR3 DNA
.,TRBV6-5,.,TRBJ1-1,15,CASRLEGQMNTEAFF,TGTGCCAGCCGGCTCGAGGGACAAATGAACACTGAAGCTTTCTTT
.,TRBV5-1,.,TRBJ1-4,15,CASSLAPGDGEKLFF,TGCGCCAGCAGCTTGGCTCCGGGGGACGGAGAAAAACTGTTTTTT
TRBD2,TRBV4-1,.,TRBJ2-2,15,CASSQGLAGTGELFF,TGCGCCAGCAGCCAAGGGCTAGCGGGGACGGGGGAGCTGTTTTTT
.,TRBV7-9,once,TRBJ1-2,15,CASSLESGSNYGYTF,TGTGCCAGCAGCTTGGAGAGCGGATCTAACTATGGCTACACCTTC
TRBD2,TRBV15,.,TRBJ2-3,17,CATSRAVTSGSTDTQYF,TGTGCCACCAGCAGAGCTGTGACTAGCGGGAGCACAGATACGCAGTATTTT
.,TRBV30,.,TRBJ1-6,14,CAWRASSYNSPLHF,TGTGCCTGGAGAGCGAGCTCCTATAATTCACCCCTCCACTTT
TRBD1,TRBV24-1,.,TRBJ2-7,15,CATSDGTGSPYEQYF,TGTGCCACCAGTGATGGGACAGGGTCCCCCTACGAGCAGTACTTC
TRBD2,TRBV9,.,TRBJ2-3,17,CASSVAQTSGGVDTQYF,TGTGCCAGCAGCGTAGCCCAAACTAGCGGGGGCGTGGATACGCAGTATTTT
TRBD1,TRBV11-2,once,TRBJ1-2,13,CASSSQGGESYTF,TGTGCCAGCAGCTCCCAGGGGGGCGAAAGCTACACCTTC
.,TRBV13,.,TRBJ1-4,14,CASSFRGVKEKLFF,TGTGCCAGCAGCTTCCGGGGGGTAAAGGAAAAACTGTTTTTT